This T cell receptor beta chain was observed in a study of T-cell reconstitution after alpha-beta-depleted transplantation in children. Findings and caveats of the study: Reports say that about two months after transplant, the alpha-beta T cells came out of several hundred graft clones that had expanded. High day-60 TCRbeta diversity in some patients came from surviving recipient T cells and thymic progenitors. T-cell numbers and diversity, one year after transplant, stemmed largely from T cells that were newly produced.

With V trimmed by 6 bases and J by 0 bases, 4 bases remained unmatched. CDR3 length: 15 residues. The V gene's germline CDR1 is KGHSH and CDR2 LQKENI. TCRbeta library construction was performed incorporating unique molecular identifiers. TCRdb analysed the PCR reads with MiXCR anew, one entry per CDR3 protein. The table lists 900,000 or so distinct CDR3 sequences, roughly 15% of them singletons. This clonotype was observed a handful of times. Its antigen remains unidentified. The receptor was derived from a male patient between 5 and 17 years old who had a stem cell transplant for acute lymphoblastic leukemia, so the T cells may come from the graft donor. The sample was PBMCs, mostly from graft donor cells, taken 360 days after TCRalphabeta/CD19-depleted stem cell transplant. The rearrangement uses TRBV18 and TRBJ2-1; 8 nucleotides align to TRBD2. The CDR3 loop reads CASSVSGTSYNEQFF. Written as DNA, the CDR3 is TGTGCCAGCTCCGTTAGCGGGACCTCCTACAATGAGCAGTTCTTC.